Presented here are 7 T cell receptor beta chains from one specimen sequenced in a study of read filtering for tumor transcriptome and immune sequencing. This library used approximately 390 ng RNA and molecular barcoded adaptors spanning alpha/delta and beta/gamma chains. One entry per CDR3 protein results from TCRdb running MiXCR on the reads. The sample holds roughly 69,000 distinct CDR3 sequences, more than 11% seen once. Sample: a population of CD138-negative cells sorted from bone marrow. Every receptor here comes from a donor at least 40 years old with multiple myeloma.

J is TRBJ1-1 and V is TRBV5-1; possibly TRBD1 for D (6 bases). The length of the CDR3 is 15 residues. Germline loops: CDR1 SGHRS, CDR2 YFSETQ. Trimming took off 6 bases at V and 1 base at J, with 16 bases between the two ends. The CDR3 nucleotides read TGCGCCAGCAAAGCATCCCTGACAGGGAACACTGAAGCTTTCTTT. It is translated as CASKASLTGNTEAFF.

This clonotype was recorded at least ten times. The J gene is TRBJ1-1, the V gene TRBV29-1; maybe TRBD1 (5 bases). Germline loops: CDR1 SQVTM, CDR2 ANQGSEA. The CDR3 extends over 12 amino acids. V was clipped by 3 bases and J by 3 bases, with 8 bases between them. This CDR3 is CSVERGDTEAFF. CDR3 nucleotide sequence: TGCAGCGTTGAGAGGGGTGACACTGAAGCTTTCTTT.

To note about this clonotype: This may arise from a read error, as a much more abundant clone is one base away. The genes are TRBV13 and TRBJ2-7; D is ambiguous. The CDR3 totals 13 residues. In germline, CDR1 is PRHDT, CDR2 FYEKMQ (reference sequence). V shed 0 bases and J shed 6 bases, with 9 bases lying between them. The CDR3 nucleotides are TGTGCCAGCAGCTTAGGCAACAACTCCGAGCAGTACTTC. It translates to CASSLGNNSEQYF. Variable domain in full (rest from reference TRBV13 and TRBJ2-7): AAGVIQSPRHLIKEKRETATLKCYPIPRHDTVYWYQQGPGQDPQFLISFYEKMQSDKGSIPDRFSAQQFSDYHSELNMSSLELGDSALYFCASSLGNNSEQYFGPGTRLTVT.

Only a few counts were recorded for this clonotype. One junction end does not reproduce the germline sequence, and a read error may be involved. The chain combines TRBV28 with TRBJ1-2; D unresolved. The CDR3 has 10 amino acids. Germline CDR1 MDHEN, CDR2 SYDVKM. CDR3 in DNA: TGTGCCAGCAGTGCCCAAGCGTTACGATTC. Translation: CASSAQALRF.

The rearrangement joins TRBV13 to TRBJ2-2; no reliable D call. The ends were cut back, 3 bases at V and 4 bases at J, with 12 bases in the middle. Germline-derived CDR1 and CDR2 are PRHDT and FYEKMQ (reference sequence). This CDR3 spans 15 amino acids. This CDR3 reads CASSFYRSGTGELFF. The DNA for the CDR3 is TGTGCCAGCAGCTTTTATCGGTCAGGCACCGGGGAGCTGTTTTTT.

Comment on this clonotype: A clone one base away is much larger, so this may be a read error. This chain uses TRBV29-1 with TRBJ2-7; D is possibly TRBD2 (5 bases). The ends were cut back, 6 bases at V and 6 bases at J, with 21 bases in the middle. The CDR3 loop spans 14 amino acids. Germline assignment: CDR1 SQVTM and CDR2 ANQGSEA. CDR3 bases: TGCAGCGTAATACCGGGAAGTCAACCACTCGAGCAGTACTTC. This gives the protein CSVIPGSQPLEQYF.

This clonotype was recorded many times. The V call is TRBV20-1, the J call TRBJ2-7; no clear D. This CDR3 is built from 13 residues. V was shortened by 3 bases and J by 2 bases, with 11 bases between the two germline ends. Germline assignment: CDR1 DFQATT and CDR2 SNEGSKA (reference sequence). As DNA, the CDR3 is TGCAGTGCTAGTGGTCTCGACACCTACGAGCAGTACTTC. Protein product: CSASGLDTYEQYF.